Given below is one T cell receptor (beta chain) in context. Its antigen is undetermined. This entry is derived from a study of blood T cells in healthy people across ages. Study-wide results and limits: Naive T cell percentage showed a strong correlation with the diversity of TCR beta. Roughly linear declines in TCR beta diversity per million T cells occurred with age.

Germline lookup yields CDR1 MGHRA and CDR2 YSYEKL. The CDR3 contains 14 residues. V was pared by 3 bases and J by 7 bases, with 16 bases between. Then a second PCR, running roughly 7 to 12 cycles, was carried out with a sample-barcoded 5' primer and a J-beta primer mix. The template-switch adaptor was a 5' adaptor with 12 random nucleotides. It tagged each cDNA molecule. One entry per CDR3 protein results from TCRdb running MiXCR on the 5' RACE reads. Of 630,000 or so distinct CDR3 sequences in the sample, approximately 30% were seen once. Samples each had at least 5 micrograms of total RNA extracted.

Material for sequencing was blood. This TCR was recovered from an elderly woman in good health. V and J are TRBV4-1 and TRBJ2-7; D may be TRBD1 (6 bases). The CDR3 protein is CASSQPGQPGEQYF. The CDR3 DNA reads as TGCGCCAGCAGCCAGCCGGGACAACCGGGGGAGCAGTACTTC.